Detailed here is one T cell receptor (beta chain). The antigen remains undetermined. The CDR3 sequence is 18 residues long. J was trimmed by 0 bases and V by 2 bases; bases with no gene match: 11. The germline gives CDR1 SGHKS, CDR2 YYEKEE (reference sequence). This entry is derived from a study of Ad26.COV2.S vaccination and SARS-CoV-2 variants. Study as a whole: It was the COV1001 Ad26.COV2.S trial arm that included the donor. Into the muscle, Ad26.COV2.S was dosed once or twice, 56 days apart. General observations from the study: Ad26.COV2.S recipients had broader spike-specific TCRs (P = 0.0014).

The treatment: roughly 18 received Ad26.COV2.S at low or high dose, single or two shots; 5 received placebo; per-sample allocation not given. Sampling occurred on day 63 after the first vaccine or placebo injection. Clones were read by immunoSEQ multiplex PCR, and TCRdb kept only the in-frame ones, dropping some. The sample records about 350,000 clones, about 88% being singletons. The TCR was taken from a person aged 18-60 years who received the Ad26.COV2.S COVID-19 vaccine or a placebo. The specimen was peripheral blood, collected in a trial of Ad26.COV2.S vaccine versus placebo. The V gene is TRBV5-5, the J gene TRBJ1-1, with TRBD1 identical over 9 bases. DNA of the CDR3: TGTGCCAGCAGCTTCGCCGAGGACAGGGGCCGCTTGAACACTGAAGCTTTCTTT. Translated: CASSFAEDRGRLNTEAFF.